This entry concerns a single TCR beta chain. What it binds is unknown. This record comes from a study of T cells in Graves' hyperthyroidism and ophthalmopathy. Across the whole study: Initial diagnosis, before any treatment, was when peripheral blood was collected.

Patients aged 18 to 65 had newly diagnosed hyperthyroidism lasting under 2 months. Researchers took RNA transcripts and amplified the TCR beta CDR3 regions from them. First-round RT-PCR of the TCR CDR3 relied on the HTBI primer set. TCRdb re-called the multiplex PCR reads with MiXCR, one entry per CDR3 protein. This table holds about 180,000 distinct CDR3 sequences, over 15% found once. Notes on the study in general: Among thyroid clonotypes expanded above 0.001, most also appeared in blood.

CDR3 length: 17 amino acids. Trimming stripped 0 bases from V and 0 bases from J, with 13 bases between. Germline lookup yields CDR1 SGDLS and CDR2 YYNGEE. The sample was blood. This TCR was sampled from a woman between 50 and 59 years old with Graves' hyperthyroidism. This chain connects TRBV9 to TRBJ1-3; TRBD1 is a possible D gene (6 bases). The CDR3 sequence is CASSVGGQISSGNTIYF. The CDR3 DNA reads TGTGCCAGCAGCGTAGGGGGGCAGATATCCTCTGGAAACACCATATATTTT.